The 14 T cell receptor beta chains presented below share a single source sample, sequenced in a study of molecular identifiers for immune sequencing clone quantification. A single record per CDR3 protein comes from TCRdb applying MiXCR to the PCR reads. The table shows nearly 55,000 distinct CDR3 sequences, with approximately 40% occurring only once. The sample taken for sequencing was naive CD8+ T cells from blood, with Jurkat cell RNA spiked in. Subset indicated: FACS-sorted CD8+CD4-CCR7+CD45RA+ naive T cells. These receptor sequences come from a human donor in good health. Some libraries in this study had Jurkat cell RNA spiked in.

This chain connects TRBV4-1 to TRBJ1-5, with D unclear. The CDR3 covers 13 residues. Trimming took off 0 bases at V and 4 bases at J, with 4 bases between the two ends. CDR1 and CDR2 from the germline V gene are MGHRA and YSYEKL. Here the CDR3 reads CASSQDRNQPQHF. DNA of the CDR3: TGCGCCAGCAGCCAAGACCGGAATCAGCCCCAGCATTTT.

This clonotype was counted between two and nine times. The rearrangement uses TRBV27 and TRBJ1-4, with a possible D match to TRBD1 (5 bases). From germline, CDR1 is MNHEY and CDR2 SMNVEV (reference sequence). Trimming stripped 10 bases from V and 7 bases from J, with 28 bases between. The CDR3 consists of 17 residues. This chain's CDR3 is CATYGSLSGSYAEKLFF. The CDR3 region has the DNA TGTGCCACCTACGGGTCGCTCTCAGGGTCGTACGCTGAAAAACTGTTTTTT.

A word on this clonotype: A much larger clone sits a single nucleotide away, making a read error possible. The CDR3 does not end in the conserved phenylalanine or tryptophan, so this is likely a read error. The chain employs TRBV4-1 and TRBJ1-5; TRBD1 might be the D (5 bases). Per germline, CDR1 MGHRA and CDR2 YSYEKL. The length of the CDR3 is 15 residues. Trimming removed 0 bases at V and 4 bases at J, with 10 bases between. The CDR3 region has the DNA TGCGCCAGCAGCCAAGATAGGGCAGGGAATCAGCCCCAGCATTTA. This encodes CASSQDRAGNQPQHL.

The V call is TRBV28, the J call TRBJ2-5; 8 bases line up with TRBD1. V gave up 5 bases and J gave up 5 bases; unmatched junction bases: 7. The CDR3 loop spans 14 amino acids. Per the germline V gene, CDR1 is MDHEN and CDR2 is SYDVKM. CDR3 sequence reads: CASSGTDRDETQYF. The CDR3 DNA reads TGTGCCAGCAGTGGAACGGACAGGGATGAGACCCAGTACTTC. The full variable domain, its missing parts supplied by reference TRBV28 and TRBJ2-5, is DVKVTQSSRYLVKRTGEKVFLECVQDMDHENMFWYRQDPGLGLRLIYFSYDVKMKEKGDIPEGYSVSREKKERFSLILESASTNQTSMYLCASSGTDRDETQYFGPGTRLLVL.

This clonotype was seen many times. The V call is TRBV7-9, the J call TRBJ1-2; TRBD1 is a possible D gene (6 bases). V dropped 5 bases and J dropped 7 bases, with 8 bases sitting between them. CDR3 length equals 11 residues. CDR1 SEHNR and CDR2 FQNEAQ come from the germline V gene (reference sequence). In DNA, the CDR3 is TGTGCCAGCAGCACAGGGCTTGGCTACACCTTC. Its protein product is CASSTGLGYTF.

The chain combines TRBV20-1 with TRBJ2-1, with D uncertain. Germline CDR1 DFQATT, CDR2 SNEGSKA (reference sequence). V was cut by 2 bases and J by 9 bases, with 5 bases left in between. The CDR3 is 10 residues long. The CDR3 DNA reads TGCAGTGCTAGACTAGTTGAGCAGTTCTTC. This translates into CSARLVEQFF.

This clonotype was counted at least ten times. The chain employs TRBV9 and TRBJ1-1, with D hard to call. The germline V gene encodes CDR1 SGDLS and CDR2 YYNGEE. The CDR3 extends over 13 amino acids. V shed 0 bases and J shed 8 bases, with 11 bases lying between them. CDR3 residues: CASSVVFGGEAFF. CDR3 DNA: TGTGCCAGCAGCGTAGTATTTGGCGGAGAAGCTTTCTTT.

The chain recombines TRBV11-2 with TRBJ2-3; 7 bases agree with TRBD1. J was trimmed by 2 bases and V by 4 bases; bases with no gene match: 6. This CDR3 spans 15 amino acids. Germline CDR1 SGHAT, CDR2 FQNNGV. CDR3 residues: CASSSSGTVTDTQYF. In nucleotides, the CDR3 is TGTGCCAGCAGCTCATCCGGGACAGTCACAGATACGCAGTATTTT.

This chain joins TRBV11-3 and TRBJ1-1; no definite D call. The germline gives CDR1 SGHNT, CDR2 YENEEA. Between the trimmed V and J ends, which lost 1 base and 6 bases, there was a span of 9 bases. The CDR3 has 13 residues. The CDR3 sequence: CASSLGPSAEAFF. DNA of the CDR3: TGTGCCAGCAGCTTAGGGCCCTCGGCTGAAGCTTTCTTT.

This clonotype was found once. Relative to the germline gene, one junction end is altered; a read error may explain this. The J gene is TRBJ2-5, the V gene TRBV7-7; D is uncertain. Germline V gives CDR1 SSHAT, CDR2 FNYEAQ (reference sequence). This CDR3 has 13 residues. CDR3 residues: CACSPPHQETQYF. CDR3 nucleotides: TGTGCCTGCAGCCCCCCCCACCAAGAGACCCAGTACTTC.

CDR3 in DNA: TGTGCCAGCAGCCCACGAGCCCTACCCTCTGGGGCCAACGTCCTGACTTTC. Protein sequence: CASSPRALPSGANVLTF. The rearrangement links TRBV9 to TRBJ2-6, with D unclear. The V end lost 4 bases, the J end lost 0 bases, and 14 bases lay between the germline ends. Germline V gives CDR1 SGDLS, CDR2 YYNGEE. The CDR3 contains 17 residues.

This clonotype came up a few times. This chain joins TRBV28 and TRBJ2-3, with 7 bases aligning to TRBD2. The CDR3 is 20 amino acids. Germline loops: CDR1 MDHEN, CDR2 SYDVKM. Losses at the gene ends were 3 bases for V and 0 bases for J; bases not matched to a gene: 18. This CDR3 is CASSFLWEGPRRMSTDTQYF. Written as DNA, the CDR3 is TGTGCCAGCAGTTTTTTGTGGGAGGGCCCCCGCAGGATGAGCACAGATACGCAGTATTTT. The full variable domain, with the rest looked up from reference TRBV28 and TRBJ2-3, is DVKVTQSSRYLVKRTGEKVFLECVQDMDHENMFWYRQDPGLGLRLIYFSYDVKMKEKGDIPEGYSVSREKKERFSLILESASTNQTSMYLCASSFLWEGPRRMSTDTQYFGPGTRLTVL.

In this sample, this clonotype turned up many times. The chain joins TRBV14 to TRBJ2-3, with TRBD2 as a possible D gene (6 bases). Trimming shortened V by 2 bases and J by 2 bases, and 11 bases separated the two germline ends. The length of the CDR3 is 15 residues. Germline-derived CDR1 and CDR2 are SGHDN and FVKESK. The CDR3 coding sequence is TGTGCCAGCAGCCAATGGGACTTACCCACAGATACGCAGTATTTT. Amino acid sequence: CASSQWDLPTDTQYF.

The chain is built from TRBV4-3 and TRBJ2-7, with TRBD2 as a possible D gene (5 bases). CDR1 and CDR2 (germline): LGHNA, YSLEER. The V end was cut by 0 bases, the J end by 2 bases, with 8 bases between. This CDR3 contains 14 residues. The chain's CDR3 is CASSQDRGPYEQYF. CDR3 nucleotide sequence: TGCGCCAGCAGCCAAGATAGAGGGCCCTACGAGCAGTACTTC.